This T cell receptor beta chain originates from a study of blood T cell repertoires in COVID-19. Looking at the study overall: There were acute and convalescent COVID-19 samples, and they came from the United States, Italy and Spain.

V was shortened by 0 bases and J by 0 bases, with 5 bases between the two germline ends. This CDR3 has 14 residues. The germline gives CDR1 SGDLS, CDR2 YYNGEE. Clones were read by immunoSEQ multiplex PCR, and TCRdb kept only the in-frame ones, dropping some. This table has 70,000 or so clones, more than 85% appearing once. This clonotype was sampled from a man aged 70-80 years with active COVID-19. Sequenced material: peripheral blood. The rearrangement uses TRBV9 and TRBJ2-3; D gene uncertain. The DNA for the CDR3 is TGTGCCAGCAGCGTAGTTCCTAGCACAGATACGCAGTATTTT. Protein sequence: CASSVVPSTDTQYF.